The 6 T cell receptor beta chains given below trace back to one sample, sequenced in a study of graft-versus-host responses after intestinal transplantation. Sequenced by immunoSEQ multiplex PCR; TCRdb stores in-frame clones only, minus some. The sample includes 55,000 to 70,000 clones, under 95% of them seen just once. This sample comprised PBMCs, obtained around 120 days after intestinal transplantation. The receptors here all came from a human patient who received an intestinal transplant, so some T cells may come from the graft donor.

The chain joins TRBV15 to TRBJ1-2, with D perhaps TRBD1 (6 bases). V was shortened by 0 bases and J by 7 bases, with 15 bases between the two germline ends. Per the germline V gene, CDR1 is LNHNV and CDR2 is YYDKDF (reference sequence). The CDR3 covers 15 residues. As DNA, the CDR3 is TGTGCCACCAGCAGAGAGGGTACAGGGCCGGGTGGCTACACCTTC. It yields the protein CATSREGTGPGGYTF.

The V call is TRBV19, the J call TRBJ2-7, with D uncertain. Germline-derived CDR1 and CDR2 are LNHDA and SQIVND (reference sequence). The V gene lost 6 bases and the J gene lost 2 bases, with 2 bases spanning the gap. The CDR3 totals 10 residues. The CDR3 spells CASRAYEQYF. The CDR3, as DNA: TGTGCCAGTAGGGCCTACGAGCAGTACTTC.

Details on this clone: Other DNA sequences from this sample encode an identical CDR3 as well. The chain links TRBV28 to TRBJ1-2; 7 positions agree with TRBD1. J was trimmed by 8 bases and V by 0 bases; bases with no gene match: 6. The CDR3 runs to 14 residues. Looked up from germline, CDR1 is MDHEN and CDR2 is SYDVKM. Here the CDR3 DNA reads TGTGCCAGCAGTTTATGGGGGGCAGGGGGGGGCTACACCTTC. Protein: CASSLWGAGGGYTF.

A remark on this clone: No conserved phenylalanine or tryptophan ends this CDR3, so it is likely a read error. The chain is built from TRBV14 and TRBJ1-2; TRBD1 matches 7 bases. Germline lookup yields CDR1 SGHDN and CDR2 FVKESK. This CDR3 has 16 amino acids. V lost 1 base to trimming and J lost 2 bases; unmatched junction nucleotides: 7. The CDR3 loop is CASSQVYGQENYGYTL. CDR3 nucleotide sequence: TGTGCCAGCAGCCAAGTTTATGGACAGGAAAACTATGGCTACACCCTC.

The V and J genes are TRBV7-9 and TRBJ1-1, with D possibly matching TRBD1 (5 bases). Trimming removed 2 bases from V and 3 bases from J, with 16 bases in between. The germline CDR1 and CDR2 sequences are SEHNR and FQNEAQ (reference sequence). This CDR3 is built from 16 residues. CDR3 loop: CASSLRLGATDTEAFF. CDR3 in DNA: TGTGCCAGCAGCTTACGGCTAGGGGCGACGGACACTGAAGCTTTCTTT.

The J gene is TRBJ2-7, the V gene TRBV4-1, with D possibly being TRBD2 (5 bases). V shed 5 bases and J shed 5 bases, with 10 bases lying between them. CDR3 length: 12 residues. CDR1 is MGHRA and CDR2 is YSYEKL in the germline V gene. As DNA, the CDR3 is TGCGCCAGCAGCAGGACTTGGGACGAGCAGTACTTC. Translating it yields CASSRTWDEQYF.